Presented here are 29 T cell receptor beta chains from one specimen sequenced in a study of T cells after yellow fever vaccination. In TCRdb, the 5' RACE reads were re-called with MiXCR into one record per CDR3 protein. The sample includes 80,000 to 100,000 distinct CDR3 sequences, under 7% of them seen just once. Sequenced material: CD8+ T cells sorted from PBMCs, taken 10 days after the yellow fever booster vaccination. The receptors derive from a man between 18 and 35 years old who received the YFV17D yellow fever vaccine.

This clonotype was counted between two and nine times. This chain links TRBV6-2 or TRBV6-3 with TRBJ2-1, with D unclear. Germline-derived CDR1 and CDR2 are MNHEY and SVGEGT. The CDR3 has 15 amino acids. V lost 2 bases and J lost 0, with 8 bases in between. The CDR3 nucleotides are TGTGCCAGCAGTTACGTCGTAAGCTCCTACAATGAGCAGTTCTTC. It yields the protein CASSYVVSSYNEQFF.

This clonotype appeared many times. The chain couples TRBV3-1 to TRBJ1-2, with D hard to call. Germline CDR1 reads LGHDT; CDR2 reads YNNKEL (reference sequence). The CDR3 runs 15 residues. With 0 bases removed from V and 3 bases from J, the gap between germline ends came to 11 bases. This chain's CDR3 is CASSQELVEDYGYTF. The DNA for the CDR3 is TGTGCCAGCAGCCAAGAGTTAGTAGAGGACTATGGCTACACCTTC.

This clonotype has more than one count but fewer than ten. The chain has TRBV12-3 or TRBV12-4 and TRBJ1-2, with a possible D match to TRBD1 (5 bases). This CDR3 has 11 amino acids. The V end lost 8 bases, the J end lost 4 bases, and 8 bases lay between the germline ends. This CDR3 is CASGGFYGYTF. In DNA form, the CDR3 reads TGTGCCAGCGGGGGGTTCTATGGCTACACCTTC.

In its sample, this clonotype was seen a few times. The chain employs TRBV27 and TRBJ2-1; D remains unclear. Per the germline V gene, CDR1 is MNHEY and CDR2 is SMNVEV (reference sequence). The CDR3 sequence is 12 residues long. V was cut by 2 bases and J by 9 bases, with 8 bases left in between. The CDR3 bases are TGTGCCAGCAGTTTAATAGGCTTTGAGCAGTTCTTC. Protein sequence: CASSLIGFEQFF.

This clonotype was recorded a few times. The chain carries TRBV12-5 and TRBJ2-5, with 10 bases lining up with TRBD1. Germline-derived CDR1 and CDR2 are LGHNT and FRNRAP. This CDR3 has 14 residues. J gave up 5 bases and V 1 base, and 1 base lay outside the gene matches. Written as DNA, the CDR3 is TGTGCTAGTGGTTTGGGACAGGGGGCGGAGACCCAGTACTTC. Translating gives CASGLGQGAETQYF.

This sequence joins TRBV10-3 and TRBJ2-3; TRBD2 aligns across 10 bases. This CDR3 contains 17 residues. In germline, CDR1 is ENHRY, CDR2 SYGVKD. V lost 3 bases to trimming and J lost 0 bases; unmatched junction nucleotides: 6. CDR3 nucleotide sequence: TGTGCCATCAGTGAAGTTCGGACTAGCGGTAGCACAGATACGCAGTATTTT. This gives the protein CAISEVRTSGSTDTQYF.

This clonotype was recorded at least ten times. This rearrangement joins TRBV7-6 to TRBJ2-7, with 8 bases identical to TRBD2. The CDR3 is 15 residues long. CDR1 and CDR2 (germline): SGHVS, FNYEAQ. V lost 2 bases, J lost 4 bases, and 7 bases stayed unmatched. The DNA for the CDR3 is TGTGCCAGCAGCTTATCCGGCGGGGGGCAGTACGAGCAGTACTTC. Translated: CASSLSGGGQYEQYF.

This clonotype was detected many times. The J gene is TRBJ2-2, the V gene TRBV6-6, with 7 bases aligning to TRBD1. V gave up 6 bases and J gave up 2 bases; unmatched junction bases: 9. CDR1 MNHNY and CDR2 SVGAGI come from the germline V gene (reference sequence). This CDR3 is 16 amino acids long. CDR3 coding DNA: TGTGCCAGCAGCACAACAGACAGGGTCAACACCGGGGAGCTGTTTTTT. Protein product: CASSTTDRVNTGELFF.

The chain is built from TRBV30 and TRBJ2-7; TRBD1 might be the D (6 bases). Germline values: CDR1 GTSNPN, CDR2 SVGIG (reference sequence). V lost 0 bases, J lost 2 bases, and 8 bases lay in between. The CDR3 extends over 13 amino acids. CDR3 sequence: CAWSVGQTYEQYF. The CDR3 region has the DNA TGTGCCTGGAGTGTAGGACAGACCTACGAGCAGTACTTC. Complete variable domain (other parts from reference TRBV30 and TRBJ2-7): SQTIHQWPATLVQPVGSPLSLECTVEGTSNPNLYWYRQAAGRGLQLLFYSVGIGQISSEVPQNLSASRPQDRQFILSSKKLLLSDSGFYLCAWSVGQTYEQYFGPGTRLTVT.

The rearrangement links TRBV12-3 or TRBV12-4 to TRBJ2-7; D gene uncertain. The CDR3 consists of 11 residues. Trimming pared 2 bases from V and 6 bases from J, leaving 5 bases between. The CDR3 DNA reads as TGTGCCAGCAGTTTAAATCGCGAGCAGTACTTC. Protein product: CASSLNREQYF.

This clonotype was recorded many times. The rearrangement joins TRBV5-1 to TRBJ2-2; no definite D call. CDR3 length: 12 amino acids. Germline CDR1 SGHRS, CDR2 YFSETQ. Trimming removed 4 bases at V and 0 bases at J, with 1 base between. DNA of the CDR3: TGCGCCAGCAGCCCGAACACCGGGGAGCTGTTTTTT. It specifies CASSPNTGELFF.

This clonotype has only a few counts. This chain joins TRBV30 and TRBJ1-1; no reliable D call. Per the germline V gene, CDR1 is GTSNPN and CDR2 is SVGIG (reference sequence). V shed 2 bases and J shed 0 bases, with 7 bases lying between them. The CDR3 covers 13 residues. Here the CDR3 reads CAWSYGLNTEAFF. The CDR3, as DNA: TGTGCCTGGAGTTATGGGCTGAACACTGAAGCTTTCTTT.

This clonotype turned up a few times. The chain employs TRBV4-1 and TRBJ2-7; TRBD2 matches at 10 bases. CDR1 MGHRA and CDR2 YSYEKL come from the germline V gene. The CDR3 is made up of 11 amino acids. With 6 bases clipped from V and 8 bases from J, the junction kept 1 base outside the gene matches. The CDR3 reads CASRAGGKQYF. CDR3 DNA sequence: TGCGCCAGCAGAGCGGGGGGGAAGCAGTACTTC.

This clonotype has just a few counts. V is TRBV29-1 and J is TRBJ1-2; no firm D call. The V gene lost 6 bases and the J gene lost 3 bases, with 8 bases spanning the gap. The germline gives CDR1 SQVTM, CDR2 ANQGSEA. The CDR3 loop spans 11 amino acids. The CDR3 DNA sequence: TGCAGCGTAGTCAAGGACTATGGCTACACCTTC. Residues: CSVVKDYGYTF.

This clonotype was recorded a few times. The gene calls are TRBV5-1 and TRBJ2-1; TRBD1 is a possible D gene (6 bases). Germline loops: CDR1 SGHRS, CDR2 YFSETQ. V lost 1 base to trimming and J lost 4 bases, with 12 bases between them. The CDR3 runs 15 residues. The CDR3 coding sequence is TGCGCCAGCAGCTTGACCGGGACACCTTACAATGAGCAGTTCTTC. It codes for CASSLTGTPYNEQFF.

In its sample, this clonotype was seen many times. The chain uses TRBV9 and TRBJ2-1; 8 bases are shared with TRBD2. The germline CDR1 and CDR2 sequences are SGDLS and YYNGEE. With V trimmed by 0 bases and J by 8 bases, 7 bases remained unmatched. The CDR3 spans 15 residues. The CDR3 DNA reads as TGTGCCAGCAGCGTAGGGAGTAGCGGGGCTGATGAGCAGTTCTTC. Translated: CASSVGSSGADEQFF.

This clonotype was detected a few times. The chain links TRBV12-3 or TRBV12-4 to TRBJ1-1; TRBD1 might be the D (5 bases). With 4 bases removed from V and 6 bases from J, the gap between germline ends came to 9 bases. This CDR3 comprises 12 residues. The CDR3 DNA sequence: TGTGCCAGCAGTTCAGACAGTGCTGAAGCTTTCTTT. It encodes CASSSDSAEAFF.

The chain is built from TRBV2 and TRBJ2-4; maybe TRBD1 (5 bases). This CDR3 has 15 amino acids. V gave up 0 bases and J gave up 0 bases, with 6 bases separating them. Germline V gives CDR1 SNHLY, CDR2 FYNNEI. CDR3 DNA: TGTGCCAGCAGTGAAGCGGGGCTAGCCAAAAACATTCAGTACTTC. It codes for CASSEAGLAKNIQYF.

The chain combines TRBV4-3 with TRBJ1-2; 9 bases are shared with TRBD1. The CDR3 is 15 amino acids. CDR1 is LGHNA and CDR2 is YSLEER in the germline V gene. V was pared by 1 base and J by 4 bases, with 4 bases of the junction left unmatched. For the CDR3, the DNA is TGCGCCAGCAGCCAAGGAGGACAGGGGAGCTATGGCTACACCTTC. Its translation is CASSQGGQGSYGYTF.

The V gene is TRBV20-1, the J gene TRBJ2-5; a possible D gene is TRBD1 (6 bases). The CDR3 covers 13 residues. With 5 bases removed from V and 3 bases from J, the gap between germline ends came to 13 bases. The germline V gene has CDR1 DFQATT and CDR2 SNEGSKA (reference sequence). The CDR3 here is CSAADRKKETQYF. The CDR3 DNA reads TGCAGTGCTGCTGACAGGAAGAAAGAGACCCAGTACTTC.

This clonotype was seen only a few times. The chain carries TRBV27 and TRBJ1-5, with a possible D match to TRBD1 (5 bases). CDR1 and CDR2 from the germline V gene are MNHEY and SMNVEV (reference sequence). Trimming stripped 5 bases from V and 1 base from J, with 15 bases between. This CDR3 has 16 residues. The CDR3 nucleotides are TGTGCCAGCAGTCCTAGGACAACCCTAAGCAATCAGCCCCAGCATTTT. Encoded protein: CASSPRTTLSNQPQHF.

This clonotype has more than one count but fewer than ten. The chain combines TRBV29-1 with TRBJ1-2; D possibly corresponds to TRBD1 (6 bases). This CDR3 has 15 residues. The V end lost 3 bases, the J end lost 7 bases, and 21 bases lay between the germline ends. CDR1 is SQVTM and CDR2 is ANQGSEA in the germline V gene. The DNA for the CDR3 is TGCAGCGTTGATCGGATTGGGGACAATACCCGTGGCTACACCTTC. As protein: CSVDRIGDNTRGYTF.

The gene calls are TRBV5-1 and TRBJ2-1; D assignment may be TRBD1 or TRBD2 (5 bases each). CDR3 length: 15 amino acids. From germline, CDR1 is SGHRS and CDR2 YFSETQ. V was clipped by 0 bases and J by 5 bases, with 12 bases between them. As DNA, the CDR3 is TGCGCCAGCAGCTTGGAATGGGGACCCAACAATGAGCAGTTCTTC. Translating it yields CASSLEWGPNNEQFF.

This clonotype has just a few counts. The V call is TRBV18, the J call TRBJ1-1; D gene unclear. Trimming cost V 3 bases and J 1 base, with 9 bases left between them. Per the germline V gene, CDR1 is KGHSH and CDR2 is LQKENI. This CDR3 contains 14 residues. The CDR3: CASSPNFPNTEAFF. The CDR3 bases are TGTGCCAGCTCACCGAACTTCCCGAACACTGAAGCTTTCTTT. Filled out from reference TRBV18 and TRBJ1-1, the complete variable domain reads NAGVMQNPRHLVRRRGQEARLRCSPMKGHSHVYWYRQLPEEGLKFMVYLQKENIIDESGMPKERFSAEFPKEGPSILRIQQVVRGDSAAYFCASSPNFPNTEAFFGQGTRLTVV.

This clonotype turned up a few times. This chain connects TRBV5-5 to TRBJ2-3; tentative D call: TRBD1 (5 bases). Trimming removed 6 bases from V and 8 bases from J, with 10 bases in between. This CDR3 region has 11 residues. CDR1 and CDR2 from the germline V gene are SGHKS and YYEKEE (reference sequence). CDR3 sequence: CASIKGRTQYF. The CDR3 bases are TGTGCCAGCATCAAGGGGCGTACGCAGTATTTT.

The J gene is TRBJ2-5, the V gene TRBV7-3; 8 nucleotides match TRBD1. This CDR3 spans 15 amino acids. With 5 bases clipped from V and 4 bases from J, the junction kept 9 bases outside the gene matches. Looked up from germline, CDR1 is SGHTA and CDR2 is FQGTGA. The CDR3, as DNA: TGTGCCAGCAGCCATACAGGGGGATCTTCAGAGACCCAGTACTTC. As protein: CASSHTGGSSETQYF. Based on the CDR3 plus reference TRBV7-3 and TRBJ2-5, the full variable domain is GAGVSQTPSNKVTEKGKYVELRCDPISGHTALYWYRQSLGQGPEFLIYFQGTGAADDSGLPNDRFFAVRPEGSVSTLKIQRTERGDSAVYLCASSHTGGSSETQYFGPGTRLLVL.

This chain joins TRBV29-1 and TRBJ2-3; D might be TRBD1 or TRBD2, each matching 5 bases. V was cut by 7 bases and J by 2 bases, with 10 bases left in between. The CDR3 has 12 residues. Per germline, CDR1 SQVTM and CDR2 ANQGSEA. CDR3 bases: TGCAGCGAACGGGGCCACACAGATACGCAGTATTTT. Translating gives CSERGHTDTQYF.

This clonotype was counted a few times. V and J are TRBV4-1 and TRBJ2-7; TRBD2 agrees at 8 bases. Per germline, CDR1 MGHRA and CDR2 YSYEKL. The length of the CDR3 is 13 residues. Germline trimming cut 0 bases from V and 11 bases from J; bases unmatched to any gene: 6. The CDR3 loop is CASSQEKRGPKYF. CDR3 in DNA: TGCGCCAGCAGCCAAGAAAAGCGGGGGCCTAAGTACTTC.

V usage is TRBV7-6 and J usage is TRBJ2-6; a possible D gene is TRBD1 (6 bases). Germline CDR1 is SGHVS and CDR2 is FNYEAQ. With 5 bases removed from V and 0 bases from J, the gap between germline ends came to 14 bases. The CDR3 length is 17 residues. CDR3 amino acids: CASSQPDRGSGANVLTF. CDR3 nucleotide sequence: TGTGCCAGCAGCCAACCGGACAGAGGCTCTGGGGCCAACGTCCTGACTTTC. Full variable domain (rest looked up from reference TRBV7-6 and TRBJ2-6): GAGVSQSPRYKVTKRGQDVALRCDPISGHVSLYWYRQALGQGPEFLTYFNYEAQQDKSGLPNDRFSAERPEGSISTLTIQRTEQRDSAMYRCASSQPDRGSGANVLTFGAGSRLTVL.